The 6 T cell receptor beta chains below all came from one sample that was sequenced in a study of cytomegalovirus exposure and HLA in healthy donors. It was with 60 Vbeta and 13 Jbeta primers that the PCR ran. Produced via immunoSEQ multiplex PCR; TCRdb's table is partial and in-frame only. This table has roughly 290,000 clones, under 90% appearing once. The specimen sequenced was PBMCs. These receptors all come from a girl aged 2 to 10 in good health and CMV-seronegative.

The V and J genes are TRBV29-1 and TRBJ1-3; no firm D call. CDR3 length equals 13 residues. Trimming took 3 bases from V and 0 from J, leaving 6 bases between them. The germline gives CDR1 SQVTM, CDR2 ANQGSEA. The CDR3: CSVDSLSGNTIYF. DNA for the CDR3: TGCAGCGTTGATTCTCTCTCTGGAAACACCATATATTTT.

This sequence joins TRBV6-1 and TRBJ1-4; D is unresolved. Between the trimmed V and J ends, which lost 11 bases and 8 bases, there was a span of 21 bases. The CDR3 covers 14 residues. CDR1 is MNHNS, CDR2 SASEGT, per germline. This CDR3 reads CARLLGRLGEKLFF. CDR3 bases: TGTGCCCGACTTCTGGGCCGACTAGGAGAAAAACTGTTTTTT.

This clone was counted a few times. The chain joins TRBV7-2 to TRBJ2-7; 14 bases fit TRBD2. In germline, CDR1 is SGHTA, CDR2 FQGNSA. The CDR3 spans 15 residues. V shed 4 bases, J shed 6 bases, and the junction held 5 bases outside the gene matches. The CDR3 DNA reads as TGTGCCAGCAGCTCGACTAGCGGGAGGGTCCTCGAGCAGTACTTC. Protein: CASSSTSGRVLEQYF.

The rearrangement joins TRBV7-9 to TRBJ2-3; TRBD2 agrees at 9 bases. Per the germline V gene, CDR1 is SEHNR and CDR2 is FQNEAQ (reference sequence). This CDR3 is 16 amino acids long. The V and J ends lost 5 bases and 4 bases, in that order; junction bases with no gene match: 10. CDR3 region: CASSTSLAGMADTQYF. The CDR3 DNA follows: TGTGCCAGCAGCACGTCGCTAGCGGGAATGGCAGATACGCAGTATTTT.

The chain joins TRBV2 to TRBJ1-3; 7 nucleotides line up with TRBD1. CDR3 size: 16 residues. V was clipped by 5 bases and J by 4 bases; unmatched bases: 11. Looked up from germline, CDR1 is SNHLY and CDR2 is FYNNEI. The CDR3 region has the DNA TGTGCCAGCAGTAGAACCGACAGGGCTAGGGGAAACACCATATATTTT. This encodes CASSRTDRARGNTIYF.

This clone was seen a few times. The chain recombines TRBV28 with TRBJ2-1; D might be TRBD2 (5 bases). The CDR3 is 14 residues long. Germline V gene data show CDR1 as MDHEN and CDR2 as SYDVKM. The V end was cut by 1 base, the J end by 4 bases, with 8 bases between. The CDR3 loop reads CASSLFREYNEQFF. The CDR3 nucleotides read TGTGCCAGCAGTTTATTTCGGGAATACAATGAGCAGTTCTTC.